This TCR beta chain derives from a study of blood T cell repertoires in COVID-19. Overall study context: Sites across the United States, Italy and Spain contributed samples from acute and convalescent COVID-19. The cDNA or gDNA used as material had been derived from T cells, B-cell-depleted T cells, or PBMCs.

This CDR3 comprises 15 residues. CDR1 is LGHDT and CDR2 is YNNKEL in the germline V gene (reference sequence). The V and J ends lost 1 base and 1 base respectively, with 10 bases between them. Clones were sequenced by immunoSEQ multiplex PCR, and TCRdb holds only the in-frame ones, with some missing. The sample consists of more than 85,000 clones, over 75% of them appearing once. This sequence was found in a woman aged 55-69 years with acute or convalescent COVID-19. The chain recombines TRBV3-1 (or the pseudogene TRBV3-2) with TRBJ2-5, with a tentative D call TRBD2 (6 bases). Specimen: peripheral blood. The CDR3 protein is CASSQGVAVQETQYF. CDR3 DNA sequence: TGTGCCAGCAGCCAAGGGGTAGCGGTCCAAGAGACCCAGTACTTC.